The 21 T cell receptor beta chains listed next were all sequenced from one sample in a study of regulatory T cells in long-lasting Graves disease. iRepertoire HTBI primers and Arm-PCR of CDR3 regions built TCR beta libraries. TCRdb re-derived calls from the multiplex PCR reads in MiXCR, one entry per CDR3 protein. The sample has 200,000 to 250,000 distinct CDR3 sequences; around 19% are singletons. The sample's time point: newly diagnosed GD, antithyroid drugs for less than 3 months. The TCR library was prepared using RNA isolated from PBMCs. The same sample was also used in a study of T cells in Graves' hyperthyroidism and ophthalmopathy.

The material sequenced was peripheral blood mononuclear cells (PBMCs), taken at new diagnosis, from a patient treated with antithyroid drugs. The receptors were sampled from a woman aged 25-40 years with Graves disease.

To note about this clonotype: A far larger clone is off by one base, so a read error is likely. The chain has TRBV7-2 and TRBJ1-4; no clear D. This CDR3 is 14 amino acids long. V was clipped by 7 bases and J by 3 bases, with 12 bases between them. In germline, CDR1 is SGHTA, CDR2 FQGNSA. The CDR3 loop is CASKDRPANEKLFF. DNA of the CDR3: TGTGCCAGCAAAGACCGACCGGCTAATGAAAAACTGTTTTTT.

This sequence joins TRBV27 and TRBJ2-5; D is possibly TRBD2 (6 bases). CDR3 length: 14 residues. V lost 2 bases to trimming and J lost 2 bases, with 9 bases between them. Per germline, CDR1 MNHEY and CDR2 SMNVEV (reference sequence). This CDR3 reads CASSLRGRQETQYF. Here the CDR3 DNA reads TGTGCCAGCAGTTTAAGAGGGAGGCAAGAGACCCAGTACTTC.

Many counts were recorded for this clonotype. The chain recombines TRBV11-2 with TRBJ1-4, with a possible D match to TRBD1 (5 bases). This CDR3 has 15 residues. V lost 2 bases and J lost 5, with 12 bases in between. Looked up from germline, CDR1 is SGHAT and CDR2 is FQNNGV. CDR3 sequence reads: CASSLQGPQNEKLFF. The CDR3 region has the DNA TGTGCCAGCAGCTTACAGGGCCCACAAAATGAAAAACTGTTTTTT.

This clonotype was found many times. The chain carries TRBV20-1 and TRBJ2-1; 7 nucleotides line up with TRBD2. The germline V gene encodes CDR1 DFQATT and CDR2 SNEGSKA (reference sequence). This CDR3 has 13 amino acids. V was pared by 2 bases and J by 4 bases, with 2 bases of the junction left unmatched. The CDR3 sequence is CSARLAEYNEQFF. Here the CDR3 DNA reads TGCAGTGCTAGACTAGCGGAGTACAATGAGCAGTTCTTC.

This clonotype was observed at least ten times. V and J are TRBV6-2 or TRBV6-3 and TRBJ2-7; 7 nucleotides agree with TRBD2. The CDR3 has 15 amino acids. Trimming removed 5 bases from V and 0 bases from J; junction bases left unmatched: 7. Germline-derived CDR1 and CDR2 are MNHEY and SVGEGT. The CDR3 here is CASSEDGGSSYEQYF. The CDR3 DNA reads as TGTGCCAGCAGTGAAGACGGCGGGAGCTCCTACGAGCAGTACTTC.

Many counts were recorded for this clonotype. The chain carries TRBV12-3 or TRBV12-4 and TRBJ1-1, with TRBD1 as a possible D gene (6 bases). V lost 6 bases and J lost 2, with 10 bases in between. This CDR3 comprises 13 residues. The CDR3 bases are TGTGCCAGCAGAATACAGGGAAACACTGAAGCTTTCTTT. Translation: CASRIQGNTEAFF.

This clonotype was recorded at least ten times. This chain uses TRBV11-2 with TRBJ2-1; D remains unclear. Germline V CDR1 and CDR2: SGHAT, FQNNGV. The CDR3 sequence is 12 residues long. The V gene lost 5 bases and the J gene lost 10 bases, with 12 bases spanning the gap. In nucleotides, the CDR3 is TGTGCCAGCAGCGACCTATCAGTGGAGCAGTTCTTC. It encodes CASSDLSVEQFF.

This clonotype was recorded many times. This rearrangement joins TRBV30 to TRBJ1-1; a possible D gene is TRBD1 (6 bases). Trimming left V 2 bases short and J 1 base short, with 17 bases between. In germline, CDR1 is GTSNPN, CDR2 SVGIG (reference sequence). The CDR3 has 16 residues. CDR3 in DNA: TGTGCCTGGAGTCGTTGGGGGGCGGACCAGAACACTGAAGCTTTCTTT. This gives the protein CAWSRWGADQNTEAFF.

The sample holds many counts of this clonotype. CDR3 residues: CASSSGQGNYEQYF. The CDR3 DNA reads as TGTGCCAGCAGCTCGGGACAGGGGAACTACGAGCAGTACTTC. This rearrangement joins TRBV13 to TRBJ2-7; 10 nucleotides align to TRBD1. V shed 4 bases, J shed 3 bases, and the junction held 3 bases outside the gene matches. Per the germline V gene, CDR1 is PRHDT and CDR2 is FYEKMQ (reference sequence). The CDR3 is 14 residues long.

In this sample, this clonotype turned up many times. V is TRBV19 and J is TRBJ1-1; a possible D gene is TRBD1 (5 bases). The CDR3 is made up of 12 amino acids. V lost 7 bases and J lost 5, with 11 bases in between. Germline V CDR1 and CDR2: LNHDA, SQIVND (reference sequence). The CDR3 here is CASKEGWTEAFF. In DNA, the CDR3 is TGTGCCAGTAAGGAGGGGTGGACTGAAGCTTTCTTT.

This clonotype showed up many times. J is TRBJ2-2 and V is TRBV2; 7 nucleotides agree with TRBD1. Trimming cost V 5 bases and J 0 bases; bases outside gene matches: 9. This CDR3 contains 17 residues. Germline V gene sequence: CDR1 SNHLY, CDR2 FYNNEI. The CDR3 DNA is TGTGCCAGCAGTTTAGGACAGGCGATTGCGAACACCGGGGAGCTGTTTTTT. It specifies CASSLGQAIANTGELFF.

A note on this clonotype: A much larger clone is a single base away; this may be a read error. V gene TRBV9 combines with J gene TRBJ2-3; 8 nucleotides agree with TRBD2. The CDR3 runs 16 residues. Per the germline V gene, CDR1 is SGDLS and CDR2 is YYNGEE. The CDR3 here is CVSSVGSSGNTDTQYF. DNA for the CDR3: TGTGTCAGCAGCGTAGGGAGTAGCGGGAACACAGATACGCAGTATTTT.

This clonotype came up many times. The chain joins TRBV28 to TRBJ2-7; the match to TRBD1 covers 9 bases. Trimming cost V 5 bases and J 0 bases; bases outside gene matches: 11. Germline V lookup: CDR1 MDHEN, CDR2 SYDVKM. The CDR3 is made up of 17 amino acids. This CDR3 reads CASSPPRATGGSYEQYF. The CDR3 DNA sequence: TGTGCCAGCAGTCCCCCCCGCGCGACAGGGGGCTCCTACGAGCAGTACTTC.

The chain is built from TRBV6-5 and TRBJ1-4; no firm D call. CDR3 length equals 17 residues. The ends were cut back, 3 bases at V and 6 bases at J, with 20 bases in the middle. Germline assignment: CDR1 MNHEY and CDR2 SVGAGI. In DNA, the CDR3 is TGTGCCAGCAGTTATGCATCGGCCGTGATATATTATGAAAAACTGTTTTTT. It yields the protein CASSYASAVIYYEKLFF.

This clonotype was observed many times. This chain connects TRBV18 to TRBJ1-5; D ambiguous. Per the germline V gene, CDR1 is KGHSH and CDR2 is LQKENI. The CDR3 length is 15 residues. Trimming removed 5 bases from V and 1 base from J, with 12 bases in between. In DNA form, the CDR3 reads TGTGCCAGCTCAGCACGTCAAAACAGCAATCAGCCCCAGCATTTT. It translates to CASSARQNSNQPQHF.

As concerns this clonotype: This likely reflects a read error, since a far larger clone is one base away. The missing conserved phenylalanine or tryptophan at the end of this CDR3 makes a read error likely. V usage is TRBV6-4 and J usage is TRBJ1-2; possibly TRBD1 for D (5 bases). The germline V gene encodes CDR1 MRHNA and CDR2 SNTAGT. V was shortened by 3 bases and J by 2 bases, with 7 bases between the two germline ends. The CDR3 is made up of 13 amino acids. The CDR3 DNA reads TGTGCCAGCAGTGAAAGGGGAAACTATGGCTACACCTCC. Protein product: CASSERGNYGYTS.

This clonotype was counted at least ten times. The gene calls are TRBV10-3 and TRBJ1-1, with D possibly matching TRBD1 (5 bases). This CDR3 is 13 amino acids long. CDR1 and CDR2 from the germline V gene are ENHRY and SYGVKD. Trimming pared 3 bases from V and 1 base from J, leaving 6 bases between. CDR3 loop: CAISDRGNTEAFF. The DNA of the CDR3 is TGTGCCATCAGTGATAGGGGGAACACTGAAGCTTTCTTT.

This clonotype was found once. Being one base from a much bigger clone, this may be a read error. The genes are TRBV27 and TRBJ2-1; D may be TRBD1 or TRBD2 (5 bases each). Germline-derived CDR1 and CDR2 are MNHEY and SMNVEV (reference sequence). The CDR3 has 15 residues. In nucleotides, the CDR3 is TGTGCCAGCAGTTTAATGGGGGAGCCCCGGGGTGAGCAGTCCTTC. It specifies CASSLMGEPRGEQSF.

This clonotype was counted a few times. The rearrangement uses TRBV20-1 and TRBJ2-7; 7 bases align to TRBD2. The germline V gene has CDR1 DFQATT and CDR2 SNEGSKA (reference sequence). The V gene end was trimmed by 2 bases and the J gene end by 3 bases; junction bases not matched to a gene: 4. The CDR3 contains 13 residues. The CDR3 coding sequence is TGCAGTGCTAGACCGCGGACTAGCTACGAGCAGTACTTC. Its protein is CSARPRTSYEQYF.

At least ten counts were recorded for this clonotype. V is TRBV6-5 and J is TRBJ1-1; TRBD1 agrees at 9 bases. Germline CDR1 reads MNHEY; CDR2 reads SVGAGI. The V and J ends lost 0 bases and 10 bases, in that order; junction bases with no gene match: 12. The CDR3 consists of 16 residues. CDR3 in DNA: TGTGCCAGCAGTTACTCGAAGGCACAGGGGGCGATTGCAGCTTTCTTT. Its translation: CASSYSKAQGAIAAFF.

In this sample, this clonotype turned up many times. The CDR3 is CASSPPDRERYTEAFF. The CDR3 bases are TGTGCCAGCTCACCACCCGACAGGGAACGTTACACTGAAGCTTTCTTT. V gene TRBV18 combines with J gene TRBJ1-1; 7 bases align to TRBD1. The CDR3 is 16 residues long. The germline V gene encodes CDR1 KGHSH and CDR2 LQKENI. V was clipped by 0 bases and J by 3 bases; unmatched bases: 7.